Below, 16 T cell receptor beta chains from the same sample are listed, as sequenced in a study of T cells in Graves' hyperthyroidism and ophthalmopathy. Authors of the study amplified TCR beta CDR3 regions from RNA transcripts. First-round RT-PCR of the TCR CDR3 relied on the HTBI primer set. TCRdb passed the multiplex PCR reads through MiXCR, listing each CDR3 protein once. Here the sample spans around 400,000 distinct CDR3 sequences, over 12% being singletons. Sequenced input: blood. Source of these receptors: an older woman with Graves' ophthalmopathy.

CDR3 DNA sequence: TGTGCCAGCAGCCCACAGACAGGGGGCCAAGAGACCCAGTACTTC. It specifies CASSPQTGGQETQYF. V gene TRBV7-9 combines with J gene TRBJ2-5; 9 bases align to TRBD1. V lost 5 bases and J lost 1; bases outside the gene matches: 5. This CDR3 is built from 15 residues. Germline values: CDR1 SEHNR, CDR2 FQNEAQ (reference sequence). Drawing the rest from reference TRBV7-9 and TRBJ2-5, the complete variable domain is DTGVSQNPRHKITKRGQNVTFRCDPISEHNRLYWYRQTLGQGPEFLTYFQNEAQLEKSRLLSDRFSAERPKGSFSTLEIQRTEQGDSAMYLCASSPQTGGQETQYFGPGTRLLVL.

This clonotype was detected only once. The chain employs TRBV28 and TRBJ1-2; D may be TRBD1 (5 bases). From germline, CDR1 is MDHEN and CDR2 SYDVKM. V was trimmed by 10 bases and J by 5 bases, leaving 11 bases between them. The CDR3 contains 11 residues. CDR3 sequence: CATWGGYGYTF. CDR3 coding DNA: TGTGCCACCTGGGGGGGTTATGGCTACACCTTC.

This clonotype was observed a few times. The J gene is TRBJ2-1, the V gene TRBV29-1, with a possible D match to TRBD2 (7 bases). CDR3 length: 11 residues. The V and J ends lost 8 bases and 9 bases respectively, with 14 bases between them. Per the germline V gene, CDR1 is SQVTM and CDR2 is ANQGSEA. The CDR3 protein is CSPGGGGEQFF. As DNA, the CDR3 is TGCAGCCCCGGCGGGGGCGGTGAGCAGTTCTTC.

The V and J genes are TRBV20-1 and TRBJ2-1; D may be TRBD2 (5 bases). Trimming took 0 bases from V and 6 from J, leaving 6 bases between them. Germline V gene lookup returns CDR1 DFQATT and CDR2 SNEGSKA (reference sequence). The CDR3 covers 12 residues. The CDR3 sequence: CSARDGSNEQFF. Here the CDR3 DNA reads TGCAGTGCTAGAGATGGGAGCAATGAGCAGTTCTTC.

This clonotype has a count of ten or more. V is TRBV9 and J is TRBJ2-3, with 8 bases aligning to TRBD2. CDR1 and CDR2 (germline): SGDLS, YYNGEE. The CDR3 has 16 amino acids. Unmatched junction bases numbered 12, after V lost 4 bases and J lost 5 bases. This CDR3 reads CASSPPGRGSGDTQYF. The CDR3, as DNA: TGTGCCAGCAGCCCCCCCGGGAGGGGCAGTGGAGATACGCAGTATTTT.

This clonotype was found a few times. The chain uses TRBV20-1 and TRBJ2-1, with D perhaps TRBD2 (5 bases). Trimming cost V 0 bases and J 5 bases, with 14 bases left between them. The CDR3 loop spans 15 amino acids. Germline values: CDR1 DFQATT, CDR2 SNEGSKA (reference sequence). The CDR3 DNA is TGCAGTGCTAGAGATTTTGGACTCCCGCACAATGAGCAGTTCTTC. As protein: CSARDFGLPHNEQFF.

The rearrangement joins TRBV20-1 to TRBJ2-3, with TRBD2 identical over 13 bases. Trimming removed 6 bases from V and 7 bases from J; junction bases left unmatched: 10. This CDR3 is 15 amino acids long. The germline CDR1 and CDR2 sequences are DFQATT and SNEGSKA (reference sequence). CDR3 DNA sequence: TGCAGTGCCCCGACCGGACTAGCGGGGGTATATACGCAGTATTTT. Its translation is CSAPTGLAGVYTQYF.

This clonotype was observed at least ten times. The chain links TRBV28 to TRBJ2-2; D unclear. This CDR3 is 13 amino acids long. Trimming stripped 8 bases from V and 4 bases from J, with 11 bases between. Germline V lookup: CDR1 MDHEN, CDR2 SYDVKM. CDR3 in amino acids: CASVTFTTGELFF. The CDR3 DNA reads TGTGCCAGCGTTACCTTTACCACCGGGGAGCTGTTTTTT.

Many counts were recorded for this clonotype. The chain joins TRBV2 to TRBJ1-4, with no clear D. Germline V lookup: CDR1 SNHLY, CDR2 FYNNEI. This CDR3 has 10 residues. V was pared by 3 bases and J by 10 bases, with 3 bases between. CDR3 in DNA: TGTGCCAGCAGTGATGGAAAACTGTTTTTT. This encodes CASSDGKLFF.

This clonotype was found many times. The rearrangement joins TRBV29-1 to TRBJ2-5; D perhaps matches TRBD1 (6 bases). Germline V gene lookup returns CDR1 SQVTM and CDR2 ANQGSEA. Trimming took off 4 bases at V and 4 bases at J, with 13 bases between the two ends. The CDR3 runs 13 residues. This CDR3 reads CSVVVNRAETQYF. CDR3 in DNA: TGCAGCGTTGTGGTGAACAGGGCAGAGACCCAGTACTTC.

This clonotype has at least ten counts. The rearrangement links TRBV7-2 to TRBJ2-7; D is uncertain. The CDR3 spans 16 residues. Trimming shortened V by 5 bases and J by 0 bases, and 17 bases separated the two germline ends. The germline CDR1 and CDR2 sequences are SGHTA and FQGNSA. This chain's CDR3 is CASSPRVTPSSYEQYF. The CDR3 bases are TGTGCCAGCAGCCCCCGGGTTACCCCTAGCTCCTACGAGCAGTACTTC.

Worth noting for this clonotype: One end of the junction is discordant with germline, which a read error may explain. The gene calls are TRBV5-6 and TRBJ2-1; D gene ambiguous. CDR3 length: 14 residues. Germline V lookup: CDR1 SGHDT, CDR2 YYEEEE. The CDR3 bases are TGTGCCAGCAGCTTGCGCAGCTCCTACAATGAGCTGTTCTTC. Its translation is CASSLRSSYNELFF.

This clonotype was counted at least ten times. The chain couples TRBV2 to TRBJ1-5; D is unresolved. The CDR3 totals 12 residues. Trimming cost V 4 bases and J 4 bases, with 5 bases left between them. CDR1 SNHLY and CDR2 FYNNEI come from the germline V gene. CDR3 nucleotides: TGTGCCAGCAGTGCCTCAAATCAGCCCCAGCATTTT. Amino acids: CASSASNQPQHF. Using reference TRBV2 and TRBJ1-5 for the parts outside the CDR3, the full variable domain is EPEVTQTPSHQVTQMGQEVILRCVPISNHLYFYWYRQILGQKVEFLVSFYNNEISEKSEIFDDQFSVERPDGSNFTLKIRSTKLEDSAMYFCASSASNQPQHFGDGTRLSIL.

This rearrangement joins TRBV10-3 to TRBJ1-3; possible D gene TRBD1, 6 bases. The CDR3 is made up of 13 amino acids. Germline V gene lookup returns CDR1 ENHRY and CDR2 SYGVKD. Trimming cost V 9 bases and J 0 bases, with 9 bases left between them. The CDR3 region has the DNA TGTGCCATTGGACAGAACTCTGGAAACACCATATATTTT. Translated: CAIGQNSGNTIYF.

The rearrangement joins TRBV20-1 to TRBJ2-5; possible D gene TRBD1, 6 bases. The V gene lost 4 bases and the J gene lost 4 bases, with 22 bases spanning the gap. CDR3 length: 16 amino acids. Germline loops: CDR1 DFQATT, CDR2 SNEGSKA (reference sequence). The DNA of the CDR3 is TGCAGTGCTATTGGGGCAGGGGTTCAAGTATCAGAGACCCAGTACTTC. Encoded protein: CSAIGAGVQVSETQYF.

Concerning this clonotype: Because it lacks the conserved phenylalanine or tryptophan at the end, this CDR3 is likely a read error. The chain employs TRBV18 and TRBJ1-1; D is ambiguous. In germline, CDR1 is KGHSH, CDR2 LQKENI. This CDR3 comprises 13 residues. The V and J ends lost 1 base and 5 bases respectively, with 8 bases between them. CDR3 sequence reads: CASSPRGGTEAFS. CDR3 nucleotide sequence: TGTGCCAGCTCACCACGGGGAGGTACTGAAGCTTTCTCT.